One and the same sample provided the 21 T cell receptor beta chains below, sequenced in a study of graft-versus-host responses after intestinal transplantation. Assay used: immunoSEQ multiplex PCR; TCRdb lists only in-frame clones, some missing. Among 20,000 to 25,000 clones, nearly 90% were seen once, and the ten largest hold approximately 5%. Material: PBMCs, obtained approximately 65 days after intestinal transplantation. The source of these receptors is a human patient who received an intestinal transplant, so some T cells may come from the graft donor.

This chain uses TRBV7-8 with TRBJ1-4; D possibly corresponds to TRBD1 (5 bases). The CDR3 sequence is 16 residues long. Trimming removed 4 bases at V and 8 bases at J, with 20 bases between. The germline V gene has CDR1 SGHVS and CDR2 FQNEAQ. The CDR3, as DNA: TGTGCCAGCAGCTCTAGAAGCCCCGGGACTCCCGAAAAACTGTTTTTT. As protein: CASSSRSPGTPEKLFF. Full variable domain (outside the CDR3, taken from reference TRBV7-8 and TRBJ1-4): GAGVSQSPRYKVAKRGQDVALRCDPISGHVSLFWYQQALGQGPEFLTYFQNEAQLDKSGLPSDRFFAERPEGSVSTLKIQRTQQEDSAVYLCASSSRSPGTPEKLFFGSGTQLSVL.

The V and J genes are TRBV7-8 and TRBJ2-3, with D possibly matching TRBD1 (6 bases). The CDR3 is 16 amino acids. Germline V CDR1 and CDR2: SGHVS, FQNEAQ. Between the trimmed V and J ends, which lost 0 bases and 2 bases, there was a span of 12 bases. The CDR3 DNA follows: TGTGCCAGCAGCTTAGCGTTGGGACACCTCACAGATACGCAGTATTTT. This translates into CASSLALGHLTDTQYF.

This chain joins TRBV10-3 and TRBJ1-2; D gene ambiguous. This CDR3 spans 15 amino acids. CDR1 ENHRY and CDR2 SYGVKD come from the germline V gene. V lost 3 bases and J lost 8, with 19 bases in between. CDR3 DNA sequence: TGTGCCATCAGTGACTCGCTGCCCGGGAATAGCGGCTACACCTTC. Protein sequence: CAISDSLPGNSGYTF.

This clone was counted between two and nine times. The junction does not match germline at one end; this may be a read error. This rearrangement joins TRBV9 to TRBJ1-2; D may be TRBD1 (5 bases). The CDR3 is 17 amino acids. Germline CDR1 reads SGDLS; CDR2 reads YYNGEE. The CDR3 DNA is TGTGCCAGCAGCGTTAGCCCGAGGGGCGAGGCAGCCGCTGGCCACACCTTC. Its protein product is CASSVSPRGEAAAGHTF.

The chain joins TRBV7-2 to TRBJ2-3; D not resolved. This CDR3 has 16 residues. With 5 bases removed from V and 2 bases from J, the gap between germline ends came to 17 bases. Germline V lookup: CDR1 SGHTA, CDR2 FQGNSA. The CDR3 nucleotides read TGTGCCAGCAGCGCACGCCGGCCCCATTTCACAGATACGCAGTATTTT. Protein sequence: CASSARRPHFTDTQYF.

The chain is built from TRBV6-6 and TRBJ1-1; D is possibly TRBD1 (5 bases). Germline V gives CDR1 MNHNY, CDR2 SVGAGI (reference sequence). The CDR3 extends over 16 amino acids. The germline V and J ends were trimmed by 7 bases and 1 base, with 19 bases remaining between them. The CDR3 loop reads CASTTPRAGPNTEAFF. The DNA of the CDR3 is TGTGCCAGCACGACCCCCCGGGCAGGGCCGAACACTGAAGCTTTCTTT.

J is TRBJ1-5 and V is TRBV18; the D is unclear. V lost 5 bases, J lost 6 bases, and 11 bases lay in between. From germline, CDR1 is KGHSH and CDR2 LQKENI. CDR3 length: 13 amino acids. The CDR3: CASSVEVGQPQHF. In DNA, the CDR3 is TGTGCCAGCTCAGTCGAGGTGGGTCAGCCCCAGCATTTT.

This rearrangement joins TRBV25-1 to TRBJ1-5, with D perhaps TRBD1 (5 bases). The CDR3 has 15 residues. CDR1 and CDR2 (germline): MGHDK, SYGVNS. Trimming left V 2 bases short and J 0 bases short, with 8 bases between. CDR3: CASSEQGISNQPQHF. CDR3 coding DNA: TGTGCCAGCAGTGAACAGGGTATTAGCAATCAGCCCCAGCATTTT.

The CDR3 DNA reads TGTGCCAGCAGCGTAAGGGGGGTCACTGAAGCTTTCTTT. Protein: CASSVRGVTEAFF. The V and J genes are TRBV9 and TRBJ1-1, with a weak D call TRBD1 (6 bases). This CDR3 region has 13 residues. Trimming pared 1 base from V and 4 bases from J, leaving 8 bases between. The germline V gene has CDR1 SGDLS and CDR2 YYNGEE.

The gene calls are TRBV5-4 and TRBJ2-1, with TRBD2 matching over 8 bases. Germline CDR1 reads SGHNT; CDR2 reads YYREEE (reference sequence). This CDR3 contains 13 residues. With V trimmed by 2 bases and J by 6 bases, 1 base remained unmatched. This CDR3 is CASSFAGGNEQFF. CDR3 DNA: TGTGCCAGCAGCTTCGCGGGGGGCAATGAGCAGTTCTTC.

The chain carries TRBV5-1 and TRBJ1-1, with TRBD1 identical over 7 bases. The CDR3 sequence is 14 residues long. Germline-derived CDR1 and CDR2 are SGHRS and YFSETQ. The trim removed 3 bases at V and 4 bases at J, leaving 6 bases unmatched. The CDR3 DNA reads TGCGCCAGCAGCTGGGGGTCAGGGGGCACTGAAGCTTTCTTT. It yields the protein CASSWGSGGTEAFF.

The V and J genes are TRBV21-1 and TRBJ1-5. TRBV21-1 is tagged as a pseudogene. This CDR3 region has 13 residues. The CDR3 spells CASSRGSNQPQHF. In DNA form, the CDR3 reads TGTGCCAGCAGCAGGGGTAGCAATCAGCCCCAGCATTTT.

The chain uses TRBV2 and TRBJ2-2; TRBD2 is a possible D gene (6 bases). Germline values: CDR1 SNHLY, CDR2 FYNNEI. CDR3 length equals 14 residues. Trimming removed 6 bases at V and 4 bases at J, with 12 bases between. CDR3 bases: TGTGCCAGCAGAGGCGGGGCGGGCACCGGGGAGCTGTTTTTT. Translating it yields CASRGGAGTGELFF.

The genes are TRBV5-6 and TRBJ2-7; the match to TRBD2 covers 10 bases. The CDR3 is made up of 15 amino acids. The trim removed 0 bases at V and 3 bases at J, leaving 3 bases unmatched. The V gene's germline CDR1 is SGHDT and CDR2 YYEEEE. The CDR3 spells CASSLAAGGIYEQYF. In DNA, the CDR3 is TGTGCCAGCAGCTTGGCAGCGGGGGGGATCTACGAGCAGTACTTC.

The V gene is TRBV13, the J gene TRBJ2-3; 12 bases match TRBD2. CDR3 size: 17 residues. Germline V gives CDR1 PRHDT, CDR2 FYEKMQ (reference sequence). The trim removed 4 bases at V and 4 bases at J, leaving 9 bases unmatched. CDR3 sequence: CASSSHPLAGGPDTQYF. In DNA form, the CDR3 reads TGTGCCAGCAGCTCTCATCCTCTAGCGGGGGGGCCAGATACGCAGTATTTT.

This clone has only a few counts. V gene TRBV27 combines with J gene TRBJ2-7; 8 positions match TRBD1. Trimming took 1 base from V and 1 from J; bases not matched to a gene: 3. CDR3 length: 15 amino acids. Germline CDR1 reads MNHEY; CDR2 reads SMNVEV (reference sequence). The CDR3 nucleotides read TGTGCCAGCAGTTTATGGGGGACAGGTTCCTACGAGCAGTACTTC. As protein: CASSLWGTGSYEQYF.

This clone turned up a few times. Other DNA variants within this sample encode the same CDR3. The chain combines TRBV18 with TRBJ2-7, with D perhaps matching TRBD1 (6 bases). Trimming removed 2 bases from V and 6 bases from J, with 8 bases in between. This CDR3 contains 12 residues. Looked up from germline, CDR1 is KGHSH and CDR2 is LQKENI. Here the CDR3 reads CASSPDRSEQYF. The CDR3 DNA follows: TGTGCCAGCTCACCAGACAGGAGCGAGCAGTACTTC.

V is TRBV7-7 and J is TRBJ2-5; D is unclear. The CDR3 consists of 13 residues. The germline V gene has CDR1 SSHAT and CDR2 FNYEAQ (reference sequence). Trimming took off 5 bases at V and 0 bases at J, with 7 bases between the two ends. CDR3 sequence (DNA): TGTGCCAGCAGCAGACACAACCAAGAGACCCAGTACTTC. It encodes CASSRHNQETQYF.

This chain joins TRBV11-3 and TRBJ1-1; 8 bases line up with TRBD1. The germline V gene has CDR1 SGHNT and CDR2 YENEEA. The ends lost 5 bases at V and 1 base at J; junction bases unmatched: 3. The CDR3 has 14 amino acids. The CDR3 coding sequence is TGTGCCAGCAGCCTACAGGGGGAGAACACTGAAGCTTTCTTT. Protein product: CASSLQGENTEAFF.

The chain uses TRBV5-1 and TRBJ1-4; D is undetermined. CDR3 length: 15 amino acids. Between the trimmed V and J ends, which lost 3 bases and 7 bases, there was a span of 16 bases. Germline CDR1 is SGHRS and CDR2 is YFSETQ. The CDR3 DNA sequence: TGCGCCAGCAGCTCCGTACCCGGGTGGGGTGAAAAACTGTTTTTT. Amino acids: CASSSVPGWGEKLFF. The whole variable domain, filled in from reference TRBV5-1 and TRBJ1-4, reads KAGVTQTPRYLIKTRGQQVTLSCSPISGHRSVSWYQQTPGQGLQFLFEYFSETQRNKGNFPGRFSGRQFSNSRSEMNVSTLELGDSALYLCASSSVPGWGEKLFFGSGTQLSVL.

The chain uses TRBV27 and TRBJ1-6; no definite D call. CDR3 size: 15 residues. Trimming took 6 bases from V and 2 from J, leaving 11 bases between them. Germline V gene lookup returns CDR1 MNHEY and CDR2 SMNVEV (reference sequence). The CDR3 nucleotides are TGTGCCAGCAGACCCCCCTTGCCCTATAATTCACCCCTCCACTTT. This gives the protein CASRPPLPYNSPLHF.